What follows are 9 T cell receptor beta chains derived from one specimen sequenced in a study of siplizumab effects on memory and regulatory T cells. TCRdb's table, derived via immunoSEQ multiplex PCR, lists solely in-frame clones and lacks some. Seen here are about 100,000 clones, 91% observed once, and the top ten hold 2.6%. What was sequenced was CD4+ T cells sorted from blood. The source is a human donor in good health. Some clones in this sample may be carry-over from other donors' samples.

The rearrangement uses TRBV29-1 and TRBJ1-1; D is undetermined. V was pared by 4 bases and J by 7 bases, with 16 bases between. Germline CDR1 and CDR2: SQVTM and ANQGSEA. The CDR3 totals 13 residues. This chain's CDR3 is CSVVIAGGIEAFF. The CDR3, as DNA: TGCAGCGTTGTAATCGCAGGTGGGATTGAAGCTTTCTTT.

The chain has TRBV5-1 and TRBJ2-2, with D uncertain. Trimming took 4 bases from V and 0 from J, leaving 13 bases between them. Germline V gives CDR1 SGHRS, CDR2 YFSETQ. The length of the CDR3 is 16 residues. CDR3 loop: CASSPLAVSNTGELFF. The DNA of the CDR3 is TGCGCCAGCAGCCCCTTGGCGGTTTCGAACACCGGGGAGCTGTTTTTT. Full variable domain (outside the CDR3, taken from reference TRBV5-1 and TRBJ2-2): KAGVTQTPRYLIKTRGQQVTLSCSPISGHRSVSWYQQTPGQGLQFLFEYFSETQRNKGNFPGRFSGRQFSNSRSEMNVSTLELGDSALYLCASSPLAVSNTGELFFGEGSRLTVL.

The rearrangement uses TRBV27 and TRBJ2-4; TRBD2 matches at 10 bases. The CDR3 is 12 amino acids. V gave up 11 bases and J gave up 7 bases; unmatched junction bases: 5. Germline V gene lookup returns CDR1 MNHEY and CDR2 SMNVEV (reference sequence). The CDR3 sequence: CAHGTSVNIQYF. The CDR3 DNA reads TGTGCCCACGGGACTAGCGTCAACATTCAGTACTTC.

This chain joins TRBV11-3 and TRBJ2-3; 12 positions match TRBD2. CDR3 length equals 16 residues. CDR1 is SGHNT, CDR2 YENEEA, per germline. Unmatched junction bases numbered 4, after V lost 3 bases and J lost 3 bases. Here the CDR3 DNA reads TGTGCCAGCAGCTTGAGGCTAGCGGGAGGGACAGATACGCAGTATTTT. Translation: CASSLRLAGGTDTQYF.

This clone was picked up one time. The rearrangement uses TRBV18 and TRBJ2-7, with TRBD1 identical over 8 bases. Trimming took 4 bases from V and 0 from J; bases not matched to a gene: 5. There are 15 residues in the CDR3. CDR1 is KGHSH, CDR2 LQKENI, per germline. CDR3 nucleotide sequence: TGTGCCAGCTCACGTTGGGGACAGGACTCCTACGAGCAGTACTTC. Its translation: CASSRWGQDSYEQYF.

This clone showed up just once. CDR3 loop: CASSPGGRPSYNEQFF. DNA of the CDR3: TGTGCCAGCAGCCCTGGGGGGAGACCCTCCTACAATGAGCAGTTCTTC. The V call is TRBV7-3, the J call TRBJ2-1, with D possibly matching TRBD2 (6 bases). The V end lost 5 bases, the J end lost 0 bases, and 14 bases lay between the germline ends. From germline, CDR1 is SGHTA and CDR2 FQGTGA. This CDR3 is built from 16 residues.

CDR3: CASSQDPTSGAYEQYF. CDR3 sequence (DNA): TGTGCCAGCAGCCAAGACCCGACTAGCGGGGCGTACGAGCAGTACTTC. The V gene is TRBV4-2, the J gene TRBJ2-7; the match to TRBD2 covers 11 bases. The CDR3 is 16 amino acids. V shed 0 bases and J 4 bases; nucleotides not matched to a gene: 5. The germline CDR1 and CDR2 sequences are LGHNA and YNFKEQ.

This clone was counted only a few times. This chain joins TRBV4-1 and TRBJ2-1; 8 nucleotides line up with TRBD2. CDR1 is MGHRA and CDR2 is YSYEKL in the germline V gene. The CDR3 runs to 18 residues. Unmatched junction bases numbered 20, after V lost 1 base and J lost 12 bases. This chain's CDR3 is CASSQVGLSSAGEVGQFF. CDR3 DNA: TGCGCCAGCAGCCAAGTAGGGCTCAGCTCAGCGGGAGAAGTAGGGCAGTTCTTC.

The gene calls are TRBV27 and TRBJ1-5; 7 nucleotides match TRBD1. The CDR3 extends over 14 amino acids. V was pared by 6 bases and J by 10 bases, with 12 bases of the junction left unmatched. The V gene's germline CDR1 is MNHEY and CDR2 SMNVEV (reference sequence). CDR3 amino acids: CASRVTGAAHPQHF. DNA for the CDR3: TGTGCCAGCAGAGTCACAGGGGCCGCACACCCCCAGCATTTT.